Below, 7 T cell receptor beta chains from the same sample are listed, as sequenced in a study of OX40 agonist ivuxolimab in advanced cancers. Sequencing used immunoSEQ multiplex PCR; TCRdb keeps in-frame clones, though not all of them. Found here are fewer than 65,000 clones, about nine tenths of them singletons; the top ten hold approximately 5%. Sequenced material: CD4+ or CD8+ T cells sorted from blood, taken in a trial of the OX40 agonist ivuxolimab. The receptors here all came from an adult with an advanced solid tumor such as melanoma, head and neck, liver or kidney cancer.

The CDR3 loop reads CASRGDFSYNEQFF. The CDR3 DNA follows: TGTGCCAGCAGGGGGGACTTTTCCTACAATGAGCAGTTCTTC. J is TRBJ2-1 and V is TRBV6-6; TRBD2 might be the D (6 bases). The CDR3 loop spans 14 amino acids. The germline V gene encodes CDR1 MNHNY and CDR2 SVGAGI (reference sequence). Trimming shortened V by 6 bases and J by 1 base, and 10 bases separated the two germline ends.

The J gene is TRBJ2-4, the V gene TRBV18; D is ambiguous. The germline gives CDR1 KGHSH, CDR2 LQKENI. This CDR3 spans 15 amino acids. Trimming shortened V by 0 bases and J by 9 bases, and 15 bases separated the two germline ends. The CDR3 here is CASSPPDSGWGIQYF. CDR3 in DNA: TGTGCCAGCTCACCACCAGACTCAGGATGGGGCATTCAGTACTTC.

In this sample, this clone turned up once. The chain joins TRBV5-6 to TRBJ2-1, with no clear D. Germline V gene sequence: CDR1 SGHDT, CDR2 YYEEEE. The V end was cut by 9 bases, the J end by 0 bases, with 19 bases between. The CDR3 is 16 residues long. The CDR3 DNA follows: TGTGCCACCGAAAGACTCACTCAGAGCTCCTACAATGAGCAGTTCTTC. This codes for CATERLTQSSYNEQFF. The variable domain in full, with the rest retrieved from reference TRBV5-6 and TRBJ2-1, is DAGVTQSPTHLIKTRGQQVTLRCSPKSGHDTVSWYQQALGQGPQFIFQYYEEEERQRGNFPDRFSGHQFPNYSSELNVNALLLGDSALYLCATERLTQSSYNEQFFGPGTRLTVL.

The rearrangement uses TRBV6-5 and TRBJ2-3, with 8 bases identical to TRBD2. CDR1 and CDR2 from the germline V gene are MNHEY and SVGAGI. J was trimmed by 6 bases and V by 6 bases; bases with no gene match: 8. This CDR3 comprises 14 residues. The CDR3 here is CASRHSGGGDTQYF. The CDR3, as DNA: TGTGCCAGCAGACATTCCGGGGGGGGCGATACGCAGTATTTT.

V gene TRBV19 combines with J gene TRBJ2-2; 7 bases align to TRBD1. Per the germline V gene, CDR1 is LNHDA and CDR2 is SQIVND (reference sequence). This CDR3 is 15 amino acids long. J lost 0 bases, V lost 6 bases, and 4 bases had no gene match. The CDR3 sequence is CASRAQGANTGELFF. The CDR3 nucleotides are TGTGCCAGTAGGGCGCAGGGGGCGAACACCGGGGAGCTGTTTTTT.

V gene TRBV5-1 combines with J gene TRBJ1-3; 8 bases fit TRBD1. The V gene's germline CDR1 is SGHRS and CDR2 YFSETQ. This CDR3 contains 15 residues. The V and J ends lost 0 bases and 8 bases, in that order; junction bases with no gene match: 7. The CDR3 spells CASSLGTGPEDTIYF. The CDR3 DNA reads TGCGCCAGCAGCTTGGGGACAGGGCCGGAGGACACCATATATTTT.

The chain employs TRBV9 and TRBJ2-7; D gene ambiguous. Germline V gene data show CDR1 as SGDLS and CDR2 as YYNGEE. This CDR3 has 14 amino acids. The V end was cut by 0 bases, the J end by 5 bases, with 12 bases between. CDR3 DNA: TGTGCCAGCAGCGTAGATGTAGTTGGGAACGAGCAGTACTTC. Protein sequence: CASSVDVVGNEQYF.